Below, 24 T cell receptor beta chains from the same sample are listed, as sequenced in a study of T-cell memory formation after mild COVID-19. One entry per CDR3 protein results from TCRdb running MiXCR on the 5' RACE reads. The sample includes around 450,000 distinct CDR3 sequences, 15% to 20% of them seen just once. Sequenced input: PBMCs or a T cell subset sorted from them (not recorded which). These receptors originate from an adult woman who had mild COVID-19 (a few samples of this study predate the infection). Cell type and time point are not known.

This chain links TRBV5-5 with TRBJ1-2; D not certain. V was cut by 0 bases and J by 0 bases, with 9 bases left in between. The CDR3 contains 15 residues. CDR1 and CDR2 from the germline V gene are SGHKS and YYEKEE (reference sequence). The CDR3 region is CASSLVGDPNYGYTF. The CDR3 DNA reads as TGTGCCAGCAGCTTGGTTGGGGATCCTAACTATGGCTACACCTTC.

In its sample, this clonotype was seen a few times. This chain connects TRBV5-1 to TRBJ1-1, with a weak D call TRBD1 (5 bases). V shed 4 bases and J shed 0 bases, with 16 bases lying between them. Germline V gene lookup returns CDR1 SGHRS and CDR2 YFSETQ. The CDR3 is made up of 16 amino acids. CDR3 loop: CASSTIAGLMNTEAFF. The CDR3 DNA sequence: TGCGCCAGCAGCACGATTGCGGGACTAATGAACACTGAAGCTTTCTTT.

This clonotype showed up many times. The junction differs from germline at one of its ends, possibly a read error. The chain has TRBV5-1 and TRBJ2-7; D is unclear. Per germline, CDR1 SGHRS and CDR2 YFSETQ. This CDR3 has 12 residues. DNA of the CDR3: TGTGCCAGCAGTTCGGGCAGCTACGAGCAGTACTTC. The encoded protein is CASSSGSYEQYF.

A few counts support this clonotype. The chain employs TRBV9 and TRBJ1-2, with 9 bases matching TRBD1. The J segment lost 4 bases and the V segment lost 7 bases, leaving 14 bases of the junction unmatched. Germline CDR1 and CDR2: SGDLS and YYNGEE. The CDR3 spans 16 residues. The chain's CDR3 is CASGWDREGASYGYTF. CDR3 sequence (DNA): TGTGCCAGCGGTTGGGACAGGGAAGGGGCATCCTATGGCTACACCTTC. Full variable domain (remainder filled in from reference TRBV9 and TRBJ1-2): DSGVTQTPKHLITATGQRVTLRCSPRSGDLSVYWYQQSLDQGLQFLIQYYNGEERAKGNILERFSAQQFPDLHSELNLSSLELGDSALYFCASGWDREGASYGYTFGSGTRLTVV.

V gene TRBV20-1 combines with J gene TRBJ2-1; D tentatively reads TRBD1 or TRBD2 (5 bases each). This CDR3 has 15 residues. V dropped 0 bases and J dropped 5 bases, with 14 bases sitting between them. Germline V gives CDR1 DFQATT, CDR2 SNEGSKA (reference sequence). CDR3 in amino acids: CSARDGAGSHNEQFF. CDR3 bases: TGCAGTGCTAGAGATGGGGCAGGGAGTCACAATGAGCAGTTCTTC.

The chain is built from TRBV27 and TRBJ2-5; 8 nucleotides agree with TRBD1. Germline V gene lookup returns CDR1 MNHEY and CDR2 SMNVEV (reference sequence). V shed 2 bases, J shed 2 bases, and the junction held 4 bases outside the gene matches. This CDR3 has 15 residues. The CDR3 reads CASSLGTGPQETQYF. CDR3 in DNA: TGTGCCAGCAGTTTAGGGACAGGTCCACAAGAGACCCAGTACTTC.

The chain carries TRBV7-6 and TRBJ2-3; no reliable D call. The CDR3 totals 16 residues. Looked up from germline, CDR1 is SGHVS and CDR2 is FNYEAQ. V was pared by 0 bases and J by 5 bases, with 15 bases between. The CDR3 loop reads CASSLASGGARDTQYF. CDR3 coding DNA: TGTGCCAGCAGCTTAGCATCGGGCGGCGCAAGAGATACGCAGTATTTT.

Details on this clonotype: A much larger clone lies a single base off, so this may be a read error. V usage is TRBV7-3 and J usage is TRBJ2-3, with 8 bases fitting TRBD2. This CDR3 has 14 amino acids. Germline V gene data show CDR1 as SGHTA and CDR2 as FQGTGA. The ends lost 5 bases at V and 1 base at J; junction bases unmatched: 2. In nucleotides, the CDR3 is TGTGCCAGCAGCCACGGGGGGGGCACAGATACGCAGTATTTT. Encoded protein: CASSHGGGTDTQYF.

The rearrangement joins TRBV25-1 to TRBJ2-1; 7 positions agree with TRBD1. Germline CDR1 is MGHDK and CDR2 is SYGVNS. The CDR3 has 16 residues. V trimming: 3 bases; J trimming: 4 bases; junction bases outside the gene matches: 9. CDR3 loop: CASSDPDRAQYNEQFF. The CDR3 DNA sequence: TGTGCCAGCAGTGACCCCGACAGGGCCCAGTACAATGAGCAGTTCTTC.

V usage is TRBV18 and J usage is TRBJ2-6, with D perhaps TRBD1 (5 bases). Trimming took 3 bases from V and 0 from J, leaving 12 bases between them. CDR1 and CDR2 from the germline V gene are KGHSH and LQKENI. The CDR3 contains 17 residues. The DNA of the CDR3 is TGTGCCAGCTCACCCTCCAGGGCCCTCTCTGGGGCCAACGTCCTGACTTTC. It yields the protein CASSPSRALSGANVLTF.

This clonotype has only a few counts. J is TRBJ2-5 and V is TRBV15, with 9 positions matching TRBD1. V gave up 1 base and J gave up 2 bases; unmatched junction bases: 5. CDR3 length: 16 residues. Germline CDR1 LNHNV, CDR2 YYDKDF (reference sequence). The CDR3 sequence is CATSRVQGAGQETQYF. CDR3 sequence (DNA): TGTGCCACCAGCAGAGTACAGGGGGCAGGACAAGAGACCCAGTACTTC.

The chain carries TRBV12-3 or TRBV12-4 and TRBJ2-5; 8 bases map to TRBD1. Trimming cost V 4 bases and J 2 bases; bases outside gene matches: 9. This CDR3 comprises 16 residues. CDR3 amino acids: CASSSGQGEGQETQYF. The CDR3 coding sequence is TGTGCCAGCAGTTCCGGACAGGGTGAAGGGCAAGAGACCCAGTACTTC.

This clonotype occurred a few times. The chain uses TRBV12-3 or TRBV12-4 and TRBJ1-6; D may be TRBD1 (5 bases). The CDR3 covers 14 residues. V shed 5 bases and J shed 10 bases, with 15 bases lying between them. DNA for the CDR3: TGTGCCAGCAGTCGACAGCAACGGGGCTCACCCCTCCACTTT. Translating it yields CASSRQQRGSPLHF.

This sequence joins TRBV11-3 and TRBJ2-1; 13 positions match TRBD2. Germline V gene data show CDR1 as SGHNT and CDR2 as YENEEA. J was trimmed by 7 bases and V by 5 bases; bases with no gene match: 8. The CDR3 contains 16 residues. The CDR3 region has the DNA TGTGCCAGCAGCCCTCGACTAGCGGGAGGACTGAATGAGCAGTTCTTC. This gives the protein CASSPRLAGGLNEQFF.

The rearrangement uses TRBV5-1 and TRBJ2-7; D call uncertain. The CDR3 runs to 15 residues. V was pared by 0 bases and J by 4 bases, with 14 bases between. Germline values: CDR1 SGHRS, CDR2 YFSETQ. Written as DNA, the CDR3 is TGCGCCAGCAGCTTGGTGGCAGGTAACGCTTACGAGCAGTACTTC. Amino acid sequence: CASSLVAGNAYEQYF.

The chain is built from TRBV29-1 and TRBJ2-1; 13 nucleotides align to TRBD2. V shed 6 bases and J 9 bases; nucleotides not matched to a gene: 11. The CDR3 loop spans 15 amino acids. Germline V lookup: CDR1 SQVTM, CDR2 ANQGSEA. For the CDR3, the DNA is TGCAGCGTAGACCCGGGACTAGCGGGGAGGGGTGAGCAGTTCTTC. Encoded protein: CSVDPGLAGRGEQFF.

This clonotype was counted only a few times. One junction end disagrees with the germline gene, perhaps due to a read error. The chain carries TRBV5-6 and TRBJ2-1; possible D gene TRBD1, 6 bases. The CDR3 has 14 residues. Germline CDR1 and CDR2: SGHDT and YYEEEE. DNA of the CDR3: TGTGCCAGCAGCTTGAGGTCACAGGGAAGGGCGGCTATCTTC. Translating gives CASSLRSQGRAAIF.

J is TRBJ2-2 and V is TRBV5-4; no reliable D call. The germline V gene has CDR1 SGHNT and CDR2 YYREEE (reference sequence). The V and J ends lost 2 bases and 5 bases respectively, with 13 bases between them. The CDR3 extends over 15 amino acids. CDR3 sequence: CASSLGDLFTGELFF. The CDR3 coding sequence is TGTGCCAGCAGCTTAGGCGACCTTTTTACCGGGGAGCTGTTTTTT.

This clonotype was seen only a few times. CDR3 sequence: CASRRSGTDTQYF. In nucleotides, the CDR3 is TGTGCCAGCCGACGTAGTGGGACAGATACGCAGTATTTT. This sequence joins TRBV19 and TRBJ2-3; D is unclear. The CDR3 extends over 13 amino acids. Germline V gene sequence: CDR1 LNHDA, CDR2 SQIVND (reference sequence). The ends were cut back, 9 bases at V and 3 bases at J, with 13 bases in the middle.

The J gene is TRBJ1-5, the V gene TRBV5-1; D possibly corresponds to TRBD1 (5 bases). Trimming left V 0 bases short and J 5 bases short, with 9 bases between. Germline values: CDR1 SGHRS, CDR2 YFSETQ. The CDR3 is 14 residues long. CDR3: CASSLDWGHQPQHF. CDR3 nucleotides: TGCGCCAGCAGCTTGGATTGGGGACATCAGCCCCAGCATTTT.

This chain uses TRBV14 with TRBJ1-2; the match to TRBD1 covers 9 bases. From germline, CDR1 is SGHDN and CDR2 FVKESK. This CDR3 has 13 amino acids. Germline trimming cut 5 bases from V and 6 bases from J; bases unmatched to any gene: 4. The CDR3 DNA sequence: TGTGCCAGCAGCTGGACAGGGGTGGATGGCTACACCTTC. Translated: CASSWTGVDGYTF.

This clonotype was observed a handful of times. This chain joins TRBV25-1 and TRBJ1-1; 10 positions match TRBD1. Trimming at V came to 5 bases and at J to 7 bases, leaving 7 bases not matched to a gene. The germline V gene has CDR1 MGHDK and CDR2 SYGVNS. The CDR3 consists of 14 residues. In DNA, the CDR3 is TGTGCCAGCAGTCACTCCGGGACAGGGGATGAAGCTTTCTTT. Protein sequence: CASSHSGTGDEAFF.

The CDR3 sequence is CASSSGRSHYEQYF. CDR3 sequence (DNA): TGTGCCAGCAGTAGCGGGAGATCACATTACGAGCAGTACTTC. The chain has TRBV6-2 or TRBV6-3 and TRBJ2-7; 8 bases fit TRBD2. V lost 5 bases and J lost 4; bases outside the gene matches: 7. Germline values: CDR1 MNHEY, CDR2 SVGEGT. This CDR3 is 14 amino acids long.

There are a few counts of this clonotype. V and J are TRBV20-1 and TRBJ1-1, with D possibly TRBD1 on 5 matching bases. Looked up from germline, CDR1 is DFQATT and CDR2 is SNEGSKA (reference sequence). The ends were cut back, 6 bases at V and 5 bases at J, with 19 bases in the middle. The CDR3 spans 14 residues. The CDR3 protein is CSAPGRGRRTEAFF. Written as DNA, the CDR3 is TGCAGTGCCCCGGGACGGGGAAGACGGACTGAAGCTTTCTTT.